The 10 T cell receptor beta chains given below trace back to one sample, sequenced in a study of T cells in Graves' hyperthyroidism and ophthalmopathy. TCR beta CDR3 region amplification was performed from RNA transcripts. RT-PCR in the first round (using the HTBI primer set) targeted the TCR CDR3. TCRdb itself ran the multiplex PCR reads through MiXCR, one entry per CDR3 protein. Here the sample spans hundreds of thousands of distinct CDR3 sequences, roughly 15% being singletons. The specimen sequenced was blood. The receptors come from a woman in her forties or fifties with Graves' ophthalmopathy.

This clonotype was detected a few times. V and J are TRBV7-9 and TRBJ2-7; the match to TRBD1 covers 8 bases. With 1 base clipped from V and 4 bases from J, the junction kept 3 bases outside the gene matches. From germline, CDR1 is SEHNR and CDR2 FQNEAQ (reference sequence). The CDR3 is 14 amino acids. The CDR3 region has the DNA TGTGCCAGCAGCTTAGATCAGGGGGCGTACGAGCAGTACTTC. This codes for CASSLDQGAYEQYF.

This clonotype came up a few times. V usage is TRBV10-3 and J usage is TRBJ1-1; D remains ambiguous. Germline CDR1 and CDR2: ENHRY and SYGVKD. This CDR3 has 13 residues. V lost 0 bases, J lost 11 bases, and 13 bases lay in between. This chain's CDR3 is CAISESLPASAFF. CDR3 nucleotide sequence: TGTGCCATCAGTGAGTCGCTTCCAGCGTCCGCTTTCTTT.

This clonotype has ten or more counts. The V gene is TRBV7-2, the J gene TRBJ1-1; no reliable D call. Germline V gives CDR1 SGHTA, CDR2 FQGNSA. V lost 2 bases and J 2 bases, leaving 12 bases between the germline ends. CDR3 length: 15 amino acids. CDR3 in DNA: TGTGCCAGCAGCTTAAGTGCAGCGTCTAACACTGAAGCTTTCTTT. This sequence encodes CASSLSAASNTEAFF.

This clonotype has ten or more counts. The CDR3 sequence is CASSLEGRGSQETQYF. CDR3 bases: TGTGCCAGCAGCTTAGAGGGGAGGGGCAGCCAAGAGACCCAGTACTTC. The chain employs TRBV11-3 and TRBJ2-5; 7 bases fit TRBD2. The V gene end was trimmed by 0 bases and the J gene end by 1 base; junction bases not matched to a gene: 5. CDR3 length: 16 residues. CDR1 SGHNT and CDR2 YENEEA come from the germline V gene.

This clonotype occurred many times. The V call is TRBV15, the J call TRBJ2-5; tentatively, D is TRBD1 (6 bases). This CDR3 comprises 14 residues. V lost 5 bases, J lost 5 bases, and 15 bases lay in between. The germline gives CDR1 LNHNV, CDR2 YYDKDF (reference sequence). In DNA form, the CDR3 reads TGTGCCACCAGCGCCCAGACAGGTGCGGAGACCCAGTACTTC. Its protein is CATSAQTGAETQYF. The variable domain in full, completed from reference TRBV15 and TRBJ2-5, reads DAMVIQNPRYQVTQFGKPVTLSCSQTLNHNVMYWYQQKSSQAPKLLFHYYDKDFNNEADTPDNFQSRRPNTSFCFLDIRSPGLGDTAMYLCATSAQTGAETQYFGPGTRLLVL.

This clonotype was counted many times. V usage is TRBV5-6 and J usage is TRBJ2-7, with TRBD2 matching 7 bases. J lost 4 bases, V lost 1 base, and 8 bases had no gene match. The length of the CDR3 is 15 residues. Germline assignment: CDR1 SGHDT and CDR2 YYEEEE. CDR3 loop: CASSLMGRALYEQYF. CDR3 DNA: TGTGCCAGCAGCTTGATGGGGAGGGCTCTTTACGAGCAGTACTTC.

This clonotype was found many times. CDR3: CASSYSASSYNEQFF. The CDR3 coding sequence is TGTGCCAGCAGTTACTCGGCTAGCTCCTACAATGAGCAGTTCTTC. V and J are TRBV6-2 or TRBV6-3 and TRBJ2-1; D ambiguous. Germline assignment: CDR1 MNHEY and CDR2 SVGEGT. CDR3 length equals 15 residues. Trimming shortened V by 0 bases and J by 0 bases, and 6 bases separated the two germline ends.

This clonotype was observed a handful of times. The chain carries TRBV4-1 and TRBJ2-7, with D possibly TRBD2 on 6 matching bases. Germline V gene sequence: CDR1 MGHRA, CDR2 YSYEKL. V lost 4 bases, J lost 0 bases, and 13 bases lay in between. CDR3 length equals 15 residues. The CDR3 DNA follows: TGCGCCAGCAGCCGGGAGGAGGAGGTCTCCTACGAGCAGTACTTC. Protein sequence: CASSREEEVSYEQYF.

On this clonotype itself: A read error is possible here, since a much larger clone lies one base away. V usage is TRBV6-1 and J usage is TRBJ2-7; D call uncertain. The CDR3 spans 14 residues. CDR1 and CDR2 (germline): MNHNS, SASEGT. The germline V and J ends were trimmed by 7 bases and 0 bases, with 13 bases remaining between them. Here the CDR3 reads CASNRQASSYEQYF. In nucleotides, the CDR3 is TGTGCCAGCAATAGGCAGGCTTCCTCCTACGAGCAGTACTTC.

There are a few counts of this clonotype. The CDR3 spells CATSDLRSSYNEQFF. DNA for the CDR3: TGTGCCACCAGTGATTTGAGGAGCTCCTACAATGAGCAGTTCTTC. The rearrangement links TRBV24-1 to TRBJ2-1; no clear D. CDR1 KGHDR and CDR2 SFDVKD come from the germline V gene. This CDR3 spans 15 amino acids. V lost 0 bases, J lost 0 bases, and 5 bases lay in between.